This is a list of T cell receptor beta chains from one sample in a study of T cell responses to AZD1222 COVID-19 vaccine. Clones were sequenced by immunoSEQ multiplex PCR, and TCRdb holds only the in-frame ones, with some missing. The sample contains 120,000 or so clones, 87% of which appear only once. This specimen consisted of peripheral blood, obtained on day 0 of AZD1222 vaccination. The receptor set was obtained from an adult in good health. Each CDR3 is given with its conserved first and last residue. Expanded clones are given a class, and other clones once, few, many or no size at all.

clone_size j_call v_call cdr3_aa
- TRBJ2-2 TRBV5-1 CASSLEYNTGELFF
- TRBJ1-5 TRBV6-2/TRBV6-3 CASRYGRPRGQPQHF
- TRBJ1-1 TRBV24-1 CATLIGGATEAFF
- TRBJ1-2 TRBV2 CASRLEQGPHYGYTF
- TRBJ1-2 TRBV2 CASSESYGYTF
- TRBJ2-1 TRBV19 CASSVDSYNEQFF
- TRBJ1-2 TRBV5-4 CASSLGQGPVLGYTF
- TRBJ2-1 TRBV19 CASSIPGNEQFF
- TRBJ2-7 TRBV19 CASSPGQAFEQYF
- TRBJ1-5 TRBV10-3 CAISDSINQPQHF
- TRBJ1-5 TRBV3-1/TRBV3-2 CASSDTGQPQHF
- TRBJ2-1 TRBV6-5 CASSYSSNNEQFF
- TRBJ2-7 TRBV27 CASRPGTSVHEQYF
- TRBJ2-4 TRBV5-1 CASSLDSLNIQYF
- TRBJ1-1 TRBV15 CATSSEQGTEAFF
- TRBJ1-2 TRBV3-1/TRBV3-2 CASSQDLRDGYTF
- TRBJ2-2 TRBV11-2 CASSLVNRATGELFF
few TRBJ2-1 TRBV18 CASTTSGRAYNEQFF
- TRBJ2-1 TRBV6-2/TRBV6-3 CASSYPSSGGAFLYNEQFF
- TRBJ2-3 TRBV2 CASSEGRAGDTQYF
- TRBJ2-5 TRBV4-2 CASSQEMTSEETQYF
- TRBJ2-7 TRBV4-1 CASSQQGGGQGALYEQYF
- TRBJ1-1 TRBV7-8 CASRSRTGVNTEAFF
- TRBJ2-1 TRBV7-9 CASSFKDRVYNEQFF
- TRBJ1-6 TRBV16 CASSHIQGYSPLHF